This T cell receptor (beta chain) was identified during a study of sequential checkpoint blockade in melanoma. The CDR3 spans 13 residues. CDR1 and CDR2 (germline): SNHLY, FYNNEI. The V gene end was trimmed by 6 bases and the J gene end by 8 bases; junction bases not matched to a gene: 7. TCRdb's copy holds only in-frame clones and misses some; the assay was immunoSEQ multiplex PCR. The sample includes about 20,000 clones, roughly four fifths of them seen just once. Treatment described: randomized to nivolumab then ipilimumab (arm A) or the reverse (arm B). Patients had received no earlier DNA-damaging chemotherapy.

The starting material was CD8+ T cells sorted from blood (inferred from file names), obtained from a patient given nivolumab and ipilimumab in sequence. This rearrangement joins TRBV2 to TRBJ2-3; 8 bases align to TRBD2. This clonotype was obtained from a human donor with melanoma. The CDR3 region is CASRARGDFTQYF. In DNA form, the CDR3 reads TGTGCCAGCAGAGCGCGGGGGGACTTTACGCAGTATTTT.